The entry below describes one T cell receptor (beta chain). From germline, CDR1 is SQVTM and CDR2 ANQGSEA. The V and J ends lost 7 bases and 6 bases respectively, with 16 bases between them. The CDR3 totals 14 residues. Generated by immunoSEQ multiplex PCR, the TCRdb table keeps only in-frame clones and is missing some. The sample lists approximately 32,000 clones, about 93% seen once, with about 0.8% in the top ten. The data are from a study of graft-versus-host responses after intestinal transplantation. Turning to the study itself: Recipients across the board were started on anti-thymocyte globulin induction, then kept on tacrolimus and steroids for approximately three years.

The chain couples TRBV29-1 to TRBJ2-6; possibly TRBD2 for D (7 bases). The input for sequencing was PBMCs, taken 16 days after intestinal transplant. This clonotype was sampled from a human patient who received an intestinal transplant, so some T cells may come from the graft donor. CDR3 in DNA: TGCAGCGGGGGGGGCCTCAGGGCGGCCAACGTCCTGACTTTC. Its protein is CSGGGLRAANVLTF.